The text below deals with one T cell receptor (beta chain). Its target is not known. One junction end does not reproduce the germline sequence, and a read error may be involved. The data are from a study of cytomegalovirus exposure and HLA in healthy donors. Study-wide findings and caveats: Earlier findings revealed that most TCR beta V segments proved productive either about 87% or about 30% of the time. Specific recognition of CMV antigens was confirmed in vitro for a few chains (all CMV-associated).

Germline loops: CDR1 SSHAT, CDR2 FNYEAQ (reference sequence). This CDR3 is built from 16 residues. The PCR was carried out with 60 Vbeta primers and 13 Jbeta primers. TCRdb's copy holds only in-frame clones and misses some; the assay was immunoSEQ multiplex PCR. The sample lists 110,000 to 150,000 clones, over 60% occurring once. The chain has TRBV7-7 and TRBJ2-3; TRBD2 agrees at 11 bases. This clonotype was obtained from a female donor in good health and CMV-seronegative. The sequenced sample consisted of PBMCs. The CDR3 DNA follows: TGTGCTAGCAGCGCGAGACTAGCGGGAACCACAGATACGCAGTATTTT. Protein product: CASSARLAGTTDTQYF.